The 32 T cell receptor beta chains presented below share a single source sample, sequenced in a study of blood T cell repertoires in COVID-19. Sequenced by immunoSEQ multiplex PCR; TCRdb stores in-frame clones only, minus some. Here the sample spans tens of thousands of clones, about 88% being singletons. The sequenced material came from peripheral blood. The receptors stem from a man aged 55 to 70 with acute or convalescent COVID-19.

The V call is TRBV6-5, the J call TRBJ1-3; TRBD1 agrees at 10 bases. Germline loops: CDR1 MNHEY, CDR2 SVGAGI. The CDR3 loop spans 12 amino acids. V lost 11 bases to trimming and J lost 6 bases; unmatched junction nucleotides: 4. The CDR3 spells CASRQGANTIYF. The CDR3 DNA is TGTGCCTCACGACAGGGGGCAAACACCATATATTTT.

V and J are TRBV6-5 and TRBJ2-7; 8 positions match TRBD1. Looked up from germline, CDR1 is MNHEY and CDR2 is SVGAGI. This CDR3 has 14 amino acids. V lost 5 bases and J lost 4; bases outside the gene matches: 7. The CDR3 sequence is CASSHDRGPYEQYF. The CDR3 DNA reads TGTGCCAGCAGTCACGACAGGGGTCCGTACGAGCAGTACTTC.

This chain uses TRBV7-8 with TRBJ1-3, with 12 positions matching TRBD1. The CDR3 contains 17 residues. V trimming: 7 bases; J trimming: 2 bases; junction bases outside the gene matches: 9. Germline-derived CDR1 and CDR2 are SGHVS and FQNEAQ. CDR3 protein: CASTGTGGVPAGNTIYF. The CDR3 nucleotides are TGTGCCAGCACCGGGACAGGGGGCGTCCCGGCTGGAAACACCATATATTTT.

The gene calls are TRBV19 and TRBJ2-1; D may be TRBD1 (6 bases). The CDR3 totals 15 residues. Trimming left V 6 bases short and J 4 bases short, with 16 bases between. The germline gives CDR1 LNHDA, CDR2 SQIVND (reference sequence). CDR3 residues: CASSVGQSIYNEQFF. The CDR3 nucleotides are TGTGCCAGTAGCGTCGGACAGTCGATTTACAATGAGCAGTTCTTC.

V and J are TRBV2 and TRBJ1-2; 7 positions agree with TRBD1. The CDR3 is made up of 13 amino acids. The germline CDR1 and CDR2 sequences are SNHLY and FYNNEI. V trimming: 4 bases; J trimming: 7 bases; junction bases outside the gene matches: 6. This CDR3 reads CASSGQGTAGYTF. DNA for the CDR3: TGTGCCAGCAGTGGACAGGGTACGGCTGGCTACACCTTC.

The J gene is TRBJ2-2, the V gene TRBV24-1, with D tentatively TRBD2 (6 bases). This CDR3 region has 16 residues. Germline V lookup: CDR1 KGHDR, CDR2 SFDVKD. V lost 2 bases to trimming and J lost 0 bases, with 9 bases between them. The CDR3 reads CATSDSREANTGELFF. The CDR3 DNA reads TGTGCCACCAGTGATTCCAGGGAGGCGAACACCGGGGAGCTGTTTTTT.

CDR3 in amino acids: CASSQEGSGGGAYNEQFF. The CDR3 DNA sequence: TGCGCCAGCAGCCAAGAAGGTAGCGGGGGAGGGGCCTACAATGAGCAGTTCTTC. V is TRBV4-1 and J is TRBJ2-1; TRBD2 matches at 9 bases. In germline, CDR1 is MGHRA, CDR2 YSYEKL. The CDR3 sequence is 18 residues long. The J segment lost 2 bases and the V segment lost 0 bases, leaving 8 bases of the junction unmatched.

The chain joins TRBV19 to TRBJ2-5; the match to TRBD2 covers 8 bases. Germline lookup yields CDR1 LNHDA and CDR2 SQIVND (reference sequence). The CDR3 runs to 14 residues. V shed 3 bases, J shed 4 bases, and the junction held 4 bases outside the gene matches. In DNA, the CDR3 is TGTGCCAGTAGTATTCGGGGGGGCGGAGAGACCCAGTACTTC. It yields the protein CASSIRGGGETQYF. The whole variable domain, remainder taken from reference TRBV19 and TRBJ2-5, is DGGITQSPKYLFRKEGQNVTLSCEQNLNHDAMYWYRQDPGQGLRLIYYSQIVNDFQKGDIAEGYSVSREKKESFPLTVTSAQKNPTAFYLCASSIRGGGETQYFGPGTRLLVL.

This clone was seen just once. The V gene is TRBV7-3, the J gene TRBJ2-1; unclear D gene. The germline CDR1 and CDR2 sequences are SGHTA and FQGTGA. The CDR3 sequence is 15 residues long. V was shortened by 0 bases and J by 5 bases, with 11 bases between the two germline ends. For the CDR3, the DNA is TGTGCCAGCAGCTTAACGACGGGTTGGAACAATGAGCAGTTCTTC. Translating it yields CASSLTTGWNNEQFF.

The CDR3 nucleotides are TGCGCCAGCAGTGAATCACAGGACTATGGCTACACCTTC. Amino acids: CASSESQDYGYTF. J is TRBJ1-2 and V is TRBV10-2; TRBD1 is a possible D gene (5 bases). Trimming stripped 3 bases from V and 3 bases from J, with 8 bases between. The CDR3 is 13 residues long. From germline, CDR1 is WSHSY and CDR2 SAAADI.

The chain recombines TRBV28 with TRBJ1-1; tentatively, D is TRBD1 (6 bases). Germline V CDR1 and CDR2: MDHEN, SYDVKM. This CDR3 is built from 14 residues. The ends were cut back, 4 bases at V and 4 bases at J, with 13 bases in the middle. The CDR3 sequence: CASSSTGLFTEAFF. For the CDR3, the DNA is TGTGCCAGCAGTTCTACAGGGCTATTCACTGAAGCTTTCTTT.

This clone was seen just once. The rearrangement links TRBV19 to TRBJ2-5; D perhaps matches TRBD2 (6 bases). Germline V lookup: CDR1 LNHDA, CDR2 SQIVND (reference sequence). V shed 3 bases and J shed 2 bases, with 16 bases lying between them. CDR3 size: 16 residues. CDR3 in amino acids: CASSMVGRGGQETQYF. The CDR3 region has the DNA TGTGCCAGTAGTATGGTTGGGCGGGGCGGACAAGAGACCCAGTACTTC.

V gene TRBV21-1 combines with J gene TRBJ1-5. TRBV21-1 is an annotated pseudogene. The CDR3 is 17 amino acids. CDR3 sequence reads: CASSPREEPNSNQPQHF. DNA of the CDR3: TGTGCCAGCAGCCCCCGAGAGGAACCGAATAGCAATCAGCCCCAGCATTTT.

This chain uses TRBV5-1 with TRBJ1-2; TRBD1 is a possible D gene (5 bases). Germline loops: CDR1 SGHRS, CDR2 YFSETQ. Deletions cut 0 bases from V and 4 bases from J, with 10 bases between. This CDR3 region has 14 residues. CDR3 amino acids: CASSLAQGSYGYTF. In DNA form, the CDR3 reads TGCGCCAGCAGCTTGGCCCAGGGATCCTATGGCTACACCTTC.

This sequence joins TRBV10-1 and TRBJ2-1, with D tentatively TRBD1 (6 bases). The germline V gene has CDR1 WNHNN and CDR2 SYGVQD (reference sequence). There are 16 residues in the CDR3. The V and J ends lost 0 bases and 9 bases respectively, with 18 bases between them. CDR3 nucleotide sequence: TGCGCCAGCAGTGAGTCATGGGGGCTGGGGCTTGCTGAGCAGTTCTTC. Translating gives CASSESWGLGLAEQFF.

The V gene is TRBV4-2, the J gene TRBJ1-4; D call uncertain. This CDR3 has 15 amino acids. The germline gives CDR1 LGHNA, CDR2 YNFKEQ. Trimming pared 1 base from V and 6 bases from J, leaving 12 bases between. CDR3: CASSQGAREYEKLFF. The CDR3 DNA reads TGTGCCAGCAGCCAAGGGGCCCGGGAGTATGAAAAACTGTTTTTT.

The CDR3 nucleotides are TGCGCCAGCAGCCCAGGGGACATTGGCTCACCCCTCCACTTT. Translated: CASSPGDIGSPLHF. The V gene is TRBV5-1, the J gene TRBJ1-6, with D possibly TRBD1 on 6 matching bases. The CDR3 loop spans 14 amino acids. Trimming took 4 bases from V and 10 from J, leaving 15 bases between them. Germline lookup yields CDR1 SGHRS and CDR2 YFSETQ.

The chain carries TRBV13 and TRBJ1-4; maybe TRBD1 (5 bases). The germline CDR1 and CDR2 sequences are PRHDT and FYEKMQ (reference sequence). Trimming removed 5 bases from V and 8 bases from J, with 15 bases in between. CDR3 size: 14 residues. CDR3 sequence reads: CASSPYRPQEKLFF. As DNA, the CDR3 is TGTGCCAGCAGCCCCTACAGGCCCCAGGAAAAACTGTTTTTT.

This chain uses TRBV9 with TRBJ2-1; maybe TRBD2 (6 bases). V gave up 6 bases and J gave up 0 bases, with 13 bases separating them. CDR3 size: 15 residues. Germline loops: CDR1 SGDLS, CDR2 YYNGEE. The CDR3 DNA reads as TGTGCCAGCACCTCCGGGGGTAGCTCCTACAATGAGCAGTTCTTC. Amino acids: CASTSGGSSYNEQFF.

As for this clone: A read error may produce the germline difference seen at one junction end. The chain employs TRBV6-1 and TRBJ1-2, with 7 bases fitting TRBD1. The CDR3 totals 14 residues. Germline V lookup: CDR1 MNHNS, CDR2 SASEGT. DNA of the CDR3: TGTGCCAGCCGTGAACAGGGGTATGGCTATGGCTACACCTTC. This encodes CASREQGYGYGYTF.

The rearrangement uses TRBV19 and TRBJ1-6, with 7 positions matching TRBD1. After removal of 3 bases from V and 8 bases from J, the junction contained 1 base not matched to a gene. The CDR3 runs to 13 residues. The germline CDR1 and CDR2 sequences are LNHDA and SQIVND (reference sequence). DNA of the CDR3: TGTGCCAGTAGTATCACAGGGGATTCACCCCTCCACTTT. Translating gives CASSITGDSPLHF.

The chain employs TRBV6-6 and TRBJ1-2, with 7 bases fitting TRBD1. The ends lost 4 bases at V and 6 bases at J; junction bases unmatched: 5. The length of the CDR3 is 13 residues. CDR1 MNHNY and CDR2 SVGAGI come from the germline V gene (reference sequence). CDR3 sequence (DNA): TGTGCCAGCAGTTTCCAGACAGGGAATGGCTACACCTTC. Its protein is CASSFQTGNGYTF.

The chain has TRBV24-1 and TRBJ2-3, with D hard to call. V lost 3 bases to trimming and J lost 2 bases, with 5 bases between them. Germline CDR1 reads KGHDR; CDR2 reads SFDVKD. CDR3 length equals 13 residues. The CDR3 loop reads CATSDINTDTQYF. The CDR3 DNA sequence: TGTGCCACCAGTGATATAAACACAGATACGCAGTATTTT.

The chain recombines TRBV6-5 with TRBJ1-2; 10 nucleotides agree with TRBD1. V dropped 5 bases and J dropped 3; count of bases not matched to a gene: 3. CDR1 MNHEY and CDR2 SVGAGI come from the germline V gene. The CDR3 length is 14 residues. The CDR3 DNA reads TGTGCCAGCAGTCGGACAGGGGGATACTATGGCTACACCTTC. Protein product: CASSRTGGYYGYTF.

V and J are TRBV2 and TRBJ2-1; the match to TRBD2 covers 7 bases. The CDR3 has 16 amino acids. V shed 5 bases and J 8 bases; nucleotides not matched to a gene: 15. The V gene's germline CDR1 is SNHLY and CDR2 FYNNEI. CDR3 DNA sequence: TGTGCCAGCAGTCAATCGGGGAGGGGAGGGGTTCATGAGCAGTTCTTC. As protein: CASSQSGRGGVHEQFF.

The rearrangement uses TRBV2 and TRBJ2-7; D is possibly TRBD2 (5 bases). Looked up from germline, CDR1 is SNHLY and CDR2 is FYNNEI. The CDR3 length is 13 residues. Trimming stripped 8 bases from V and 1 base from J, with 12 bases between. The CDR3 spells CASLRSGSYEQYF. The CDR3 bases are TGTGCCAGCCTGAGATCGGGGTCCTACGAGCAGTACTTC.

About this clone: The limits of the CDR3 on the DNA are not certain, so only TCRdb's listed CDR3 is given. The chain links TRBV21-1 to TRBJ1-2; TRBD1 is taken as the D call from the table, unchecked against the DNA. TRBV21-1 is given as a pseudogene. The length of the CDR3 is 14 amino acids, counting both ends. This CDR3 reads CASSKGTGYLCYTF.

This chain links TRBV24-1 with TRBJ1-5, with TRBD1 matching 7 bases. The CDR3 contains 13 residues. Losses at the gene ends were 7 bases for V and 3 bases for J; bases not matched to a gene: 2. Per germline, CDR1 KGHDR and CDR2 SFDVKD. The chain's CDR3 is CATSDRVNQPQHF. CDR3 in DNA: TGTGCCACCAGCGACAGGGTCAATCAGCCCCAGCATTTT.

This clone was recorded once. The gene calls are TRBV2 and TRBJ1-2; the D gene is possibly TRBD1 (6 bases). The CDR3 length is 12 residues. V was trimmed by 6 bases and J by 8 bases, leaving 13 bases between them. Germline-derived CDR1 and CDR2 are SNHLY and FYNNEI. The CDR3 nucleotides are TGTGCCAGCAGGAAATACAGGGAGGGCTACACCTTC. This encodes CASRKYREGYTF.

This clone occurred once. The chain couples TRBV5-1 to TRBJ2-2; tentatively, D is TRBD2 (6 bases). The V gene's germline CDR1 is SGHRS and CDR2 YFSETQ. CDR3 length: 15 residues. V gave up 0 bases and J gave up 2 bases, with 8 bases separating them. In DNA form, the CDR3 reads TGCGCCAGCAGCTTGGGCGGGGCCAACACCGGGGAGCTGTTTTTT. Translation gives CASSLGGANTGELFF.

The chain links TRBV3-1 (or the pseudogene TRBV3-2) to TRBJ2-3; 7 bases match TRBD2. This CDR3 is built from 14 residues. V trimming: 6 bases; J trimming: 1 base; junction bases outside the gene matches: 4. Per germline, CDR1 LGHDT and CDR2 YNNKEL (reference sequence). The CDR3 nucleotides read TGTGCCAGCAGTAACCGGGGGGGCACAGATACGCAGTATTTT. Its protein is CASSNRGGTDTQYF.

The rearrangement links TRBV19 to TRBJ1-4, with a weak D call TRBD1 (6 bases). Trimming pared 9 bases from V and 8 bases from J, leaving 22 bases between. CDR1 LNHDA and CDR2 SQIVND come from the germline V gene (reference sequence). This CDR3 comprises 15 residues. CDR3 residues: CASSGQGGVGEKLFF. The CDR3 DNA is TGTGCCAGCTCTGGACAAGGGGGTGTTGGCGAAAAACTGTTTTTT.